A single sample gave rise to the 7 T cell receptor beta chains below, sequenced in a study of T cell responses to AZD1222 COVID-19 vaccine. Sequencing used immunoSEQ multiplex PCR; TCRdb keeps in-frame clones, though not all of them. Among approximately 160,000 clones listed, about 90% were seen once. Sequencing was performed on peripheral blood, taken 28 days after the second AZD1222 dose. The origin of the receptors is an adult who received the AZD1222 COVID-19 vaccine.

The chain couples TRBV9 to TRBJ2-3; 7 bases align to TRBD2. V dropped 0 bases and J dropped 0; count of bases not matched to a gene: 4. Looked up from germline, CDR1 is SGDLS and CDR2 is YYNGEE. This CDR3 contains 16 residues. The CDR3 region is CASSVGGGSSTDTQYF. The CDR3, as DNA: TGTGCCAGCAGCGTAGGGGGAGGGTCGAGCACAGATACGCAGTATTTT.

J is TRBJ2-1 and V is TRBV7-8; 9 nucleotides match TRBD1. Germline loops: CDR1 SGHVS, CDR2 FQNEAQ. V shed 1 base and J 7 bases; nucleotides not matched to a gene: 11. The length of the CDR3 is 17 residues. CDR3 sequence: CASSLVNHRGRDNEQFF. Written as DNA, the CDR3 is TGTGCCAGCAGCTTAGTGAATCACAGGGGGCGGGATAATGAGCAGTTCTTC.

In its sample, this clone ranks as medium-sized. The rearrangement uses TRBV7-9 and TRBJ2-4, with 8 bases matching TRBD2. With V trimmed by 5 bases and J by 2 bases, 14 bases remained unmatched. The CDR3 totals 18 residues. Germline loops: CDR1 SEHNR, CDR2 FQNEAQ (reference sequence). This CDR3 reads CASSPLTGGPFTKNIQYF. CDR3 coding DNA: TGTGCCAGCAGCCCCCTGACGGGGGGGCCTTTCACCAAAAACATTCAGTACTTC.

V usage is TRBV19 and J usage is TRBJ2-2; 8 positions agree with TRBD1. From germline, CDR1 is LNHDA and CDR2 SQIVND (reference sequence). The CDR3 runs to 16 residues. With V trimmed by 0 bases and J by 7 bases, 7 bases remained unmatched. The CDR3 sequence is CASSIEGQGAVGELFF. As DNA, the CDR3 is TGTGCCAGTAGTATAGAGGGGCAGGGGGCAGTCGGGGAGCTGTTTTTT.

This clone was seen once. The genes are TRBV19 and TRBJ2-1; 12 bases line up with TRBD2. CDR1 and CDR2 (germline): LNHDA, SQIVND (reference sequence). V was pared by 4 bases and J by 5 bases, with 0 bases of the junction left unmatched. The CDR3 consists of 14 residues. The CDR3 sequence: CASSRLAGDNEQFF. CDR3 sequence (DNA): TGTGCCAGTAGTAGACTAGCGGGGGACAATGAGCAGTTCTTC.

The chain's CDR3 is CAISEGDRGQETQYF. In DNA form, the CDR3 reads TGTGCCATCAGTGAGGGGGACAGGGGCCAAGAGACCCAGTACTTC. V usage is TRBV10-3 and J usage is TRBJ2-5; 10 nucleotides agree with TRBD1. V lost 2 bases, J lost 1 base, and 1 base stayed unmatched. CDR1 is ENHRY, CDR2 SYGVKD, per germline. The CDR3 sequence is 15 residues long.

The rearrangement uses TRBV11-2 and TRBJ1-3, with D possibly TRBD1 on 5 matching bases. Germline assignment: CDR1 SGHAT and CDR2 FQNNGV. The CDR3 extends over 17 amino acids. V was cut by 1 base and J by 0 bases, with 13 bases left in between. DNA of the CDR3: TGTGCCAGCAGCTTAGGGCTAACAGGTAGCTCTGGAAACACCATATATTTT. This translates into CASSLGLTGSSGNTIYF.